The clone carrying this TCR beta chain was counted only a few times. TCRdb's copy holds only in-frame clones and misses some; the assay was immunoSEQ multiplex PCR. The table lists tens of thousands of clones, roughly 79% of them singletons. The record originates from a study of radiotherapy plus CTLA-4 blockade in lung cancer. Germline trimming cut 3 bases from V and 2 bases from J; bases unmatched to any gene: 4. Germline values: CDR1 KGHSH, CDR2 LQKENI. The CDR3 has 15 residues. The sequenced sample was peripheral blood, obtained from a patient treated with radiotherapy plus ipilimumab. The clonotype was recovered from a human donor with non-small cell lung cancer that progressed on radiotherapy plus ipilimumab. The rearrangement links TRBV18 to TRBJ2-1, with TRBD1 matching over 7 bases. CDR3 DNA sequence: TGTGCCAGCTCACCTTCACAGGGGACCTACAATGAGCAGTTCTTC. It encodes CASSPSQGTYNEQFF.